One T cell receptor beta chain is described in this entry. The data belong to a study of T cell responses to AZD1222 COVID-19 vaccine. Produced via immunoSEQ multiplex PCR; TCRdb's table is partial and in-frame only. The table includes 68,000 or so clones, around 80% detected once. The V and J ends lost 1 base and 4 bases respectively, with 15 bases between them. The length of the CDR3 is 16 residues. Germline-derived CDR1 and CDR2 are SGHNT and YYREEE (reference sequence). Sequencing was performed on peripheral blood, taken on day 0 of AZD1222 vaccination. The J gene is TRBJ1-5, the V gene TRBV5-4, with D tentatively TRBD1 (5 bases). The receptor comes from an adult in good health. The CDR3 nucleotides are TGTGCCAGCAGCTTGTTTTTACCAGGGATGAATCAGCCCCAGCATTTT. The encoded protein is CASSLFLPGMNQPQHF.